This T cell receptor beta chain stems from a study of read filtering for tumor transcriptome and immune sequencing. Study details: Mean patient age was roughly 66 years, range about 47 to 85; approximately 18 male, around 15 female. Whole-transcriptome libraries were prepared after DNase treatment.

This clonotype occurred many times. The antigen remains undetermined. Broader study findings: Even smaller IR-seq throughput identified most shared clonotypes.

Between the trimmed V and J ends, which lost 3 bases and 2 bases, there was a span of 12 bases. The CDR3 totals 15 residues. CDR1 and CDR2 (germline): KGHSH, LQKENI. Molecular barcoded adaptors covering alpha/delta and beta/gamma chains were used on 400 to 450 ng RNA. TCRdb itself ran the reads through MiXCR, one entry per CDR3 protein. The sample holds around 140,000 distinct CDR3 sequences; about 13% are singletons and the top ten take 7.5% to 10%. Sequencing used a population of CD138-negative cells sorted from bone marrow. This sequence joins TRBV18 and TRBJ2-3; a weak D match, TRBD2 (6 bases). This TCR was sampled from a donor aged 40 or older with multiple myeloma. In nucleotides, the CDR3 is TGTGCCAGCTCACCTGACGGGAGATCCACAGATACGCAGTATTTT. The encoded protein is CASSPDGRSTDTQYF.